This T cell receptor beta chain derives from a study of CD8+ T cells in alopecia areata (dated by TCRdb to the late 2010s). Regarding the complete study: The treated patients, all with moderate-to-severe alopecia areata, were enrolled in an open-label pilot trial of oral tofacitinib given at 5 to 10 mg twice daily. The SALT score, which quantifies the percentage of affected scalp surface area, was used to measure disease severity in treated patients. TCRbeta CDR3 regions were amplified by immunoSEQ multiplex PCR with 35 Vbeta forward and 13 Jbeta reverse primers. Patients on tofacitinib were biopsied at baseline and after 4 and 24 weeks of treatment, and several of the patients also had a later scalp biopsy. Scalp clonality was compared among normal scalp (n=4), patchy alopecia areata scalp (n=8), and alopecia totalis/universalis scalp (n=8). To study T cell clonal expansion in alopecia areata, the researchers applied high-throughput TCRbeta sequencing to both the C3H/HeJ mouse model and human patients. The RNA source kit depended on sample type: the PAXgene miRNA kit for fixed scalp, the miRNeasy kit for PBMCs, and the RNeasy kit for mouse skin. Human TCRbeta sequencing covered scalp tissue and sorted CD4+ and CD8+ peripheral blood T cells from patchy and totalis/universalis alopecia areata patients and healthy controls. Tofacitinib was administered for 6 to 18 months, and 6 months of follow-up off drug were then conducted to assess delayed response and recurrence.

Results and caveats for the whole study, not just this receptor: Many expanded lesional clones were found to persist in scalp and blood during tofacitinib treatment, and relapse after treatment cessation may be partly explained by this persistence. Unlike mouse skin, where gammadelta T cells dominate, normal human skin contains resident alphabeta T cells that get sequenced too, which complicates analysis of the scalp TCR repertoire. Higher clonality and more expanded CD8+ clones were observed in lesional scalp than in normal scalp, particularly in alopecia totalis/universalis, a finding suggestive of antigenic drive. Because the treated cohort was small and had only one nonresponder, larger studies are needed to examine links between baseline CD8+ expansion and response. Shared TCR sequences between patients were less evident than in mice, which may be partly attributable to HLA diversity in the patient population. With tofacitinib, both scalp clonality and the number of expanded CD8+ clones among the top 100 scalp clones went down significantly.

Library creation used the immunoSEQ multiplex PCR assay. RNA was extracted from all samples and reverse transcribed into cDNA as template for TCR sequencing. First-strand cDNA was synthesized with SuperScript III using a 2:1 mix of oligo-dT and random hexamers. A synthetic immune receptor repertoire was used to gauge amplification bias, and whatever bias remained was removed computationally. As for the authors' bioinformatics: Raw reads were preprocessed to remove errors, and CDR3 was defined by IMGT conventions from the conserved cysteine to phenylalanine. Clonality was computed by normalizing Shannon entropy by log2 of the number of productive unique TCRs and subtracting the result from 1. CD4 or CD8 identity of scalp clones was inferred by cross-referencing scalp TCRbeta sequences with sorted blood CD4 and CD8 repertoires. TCRdb limited this immuneACCESS table to in-frame rearrangements with V and J called. A share of clones is missing; checked studies link under half to unresolved V genes, and the rest is unexplained. Clonal size and the V and J genes are those of that table, whereas D and trimming came from the DNA. The sample table contains approximately 300,000 clones; only one count was recorded for roughly 60% of them. Around 1.8% of the sample rests with the top ten.

Regarding this clone: Its antigen is not yet known. Base qualities are not provided; no much larger clone lies one nucleotide away.

This specimen's time point label, interpreted: less than 30 weeks on oral tofacitinib. Interpreted using the paper, the treatment or condition label stands for: oral pan-JAK inhibitor, 5-10 mg twice daily. From alopecia areata patients, peripheral blood was collected along with lesional scalp punch biopsies. PBMCs were separated by density centrifugation and stained for CD3, CD4 and CD8, after which CD4+ and CD8+ T cells were sorted on a FACSAria. V sheds 3 bases and J sheds 2 bases, leaving 14 bases between their ends. The CDR3 holds 17 amino acids from the cysteine to the phenylalanine. CDR3 DNA only is kept here, 51 bases in frame from base 1. CDR1 and CDR2, per the germline V gene, are SGHTA and FQGNSA.

This TCR was sampled from a human donor with alopecia areata. Sequenced material: CD4+ T cells sorted from blood, taken at week 24, from a patient treated with tofacitinib. This sequence uses TRBV7-2 and TRBJ2-6; the D gene could be either TRBD1 or TRBD2, each agreeing at 5 bases. The sequenced DNA is TGTGCCAGCAGCTTGAGGGACCGAGCTCCTGGGGCCAACGTCCTGACTTTC. It translates to CASSLRDRAPGANVLTF.